This T cell receptor (beta chain) was recorded in a study of blood T cell repertoires in COVID-19 (dated by TCRdb to the early 2020s). In the study overall: The collaborator samples originated in the United States, Italy and Spain and spanned the acute and convalescent phases of COVID-19. The repertoires were released in a freely available public database meant as a resource for research on the immune response to SARS-CoV-2. HLA class I and class II types, where available, came from metadata supplied by the sample provider rather than from assay-based typing. The material from the prospective study consisted of cDNA or gDNA derived from T cells, B-cell-depleted T cells, or PBMCs. The samples were drawn from two sources: the first 160 participants of the ongoing ImmuneRACE study, and about 1,300 subjects contributed by 6 global collaborators. Deeply sampled blood TCRbeta repertoires from subjects exposed to, actively infected with, or recovered from COVID-19 were included in the dataset. The sample metadata nearly always contained a de-identified subject ID, COVID-19 status, age in years and sex.

V is pruned by 4 bases and J by 6 bases, leaving 10 bases of the junction without a gene match. The CDR3 has 16 amino acids, counting the end cysteine and phenylalanine. Only CDR3 DNA remains: 48 bases, in frame from the first base. CDR1 is given as SGHRS and CDR2 as YFSETQ, both from the germline V gene. The immunoSEQ Assay, a bias-controlled multiplex PCR, was used to amplify TCRbeta CDR3 regions from genomic DNA. The study's processing was this. Within the assay, amplification of reference gene primers was used to estimate how many nucleated cells each sample contained. To quantify the absolute abundance of each unique TCRbeta CDR3 rearrangement, sequence reads were collapsed and filtered. Productive Simpson clonality was computed per sample as the square root of Simpson's diversity index over productive rearrangements. The table was pulled from immuneACCESS by TCRdb, which kept in-frame rearrangements only. Such tables lose some clones; where checked, under half of the loss comes from unresolved V genes, and the rest has no known cause. That table furnishes V, J and clone size, whereas the DNA furnished D and trimming. Counted in this sample were fewer than 350,000 clones; approximately 91% of them appeared once. The ten largest account for approximately 5% of the sample.

General conclusions and limits of the study: Clinical and demographic metadata were provided uncurated, with the amount varying by source and participant.

This clone was picked up a small number of times. Its specific antigen is unknown. No per-base quality is available; no much larger clone lies one base away. Participants in the prospective study were enrolled through a virtual design, were aged about 18 to 90 years, and lived in 24 United States geographic areas. In the prospective study, cohorts were assigned on the basis of participant-reported clinical history obtained from a screening survey and a study questionnaire. For ImmuneRACE Cohort 3, a participant was defined as recovered based on two consecutive negative NP/OP PCR tests, clearance by a healthcare professional, or resolution of symptoms. In the prospective study, mobile phlebotomists collected whole blood, serum and a nasopharyngeal or oropharyngeal swab from each participant. Prospective study participants could optionally give additional blood draws and questionnaires over an approximately 2-month period. Blood samples from the prospective study were shipped frozen or at room temperature prior to DNA extraction.

The chain couples TRBV5-1 to TRBJ2-7; TRBD2 agrees with 13 junctional bases. This TCR was recovered from a man aged 60 to 69 who had recovered from COVID-19. Sequencing was carried out using PBMCs or T cells enriched from blood (not recorded which). Read as DNA, the sequence is TGCGCCAGCAGCCAAGAACAGGGACTAGCGGGACTCGAGCAGTACTTC. Translated, it reads CASSQEQGLAGLEQYF. Outside the CDR3, residues come from the reference TRBV5-1 and TRBJ2-7 proteins, so the full variable domain is: KAGVTQTPRYLIKTRGQQVTLSCSPISGHRSVSWYQQTPGQGLQFLFEYFSETQRNKGNFPGRFSGRQFSNSRSEMNVSTLELGDSALYLCASSQEQGLAGLEQYFGPGTRLTVT.